This is a list of T cell receptor beta chains from one sample in a study of vaccination and CD4 T cells after COVID-19. These receptors' targets are unknown. TCRdb re-derived calls from the PCR reads in MiXCR, one entry per CDR3 protein. The sample has about 19,000 distinct CDR3 sequences; 56% are singletons. Sequencing used CD4+ T cells from blood, cultured in vitro. The receptors come from a human donor who had recovered from COVID-19. CDR3s include the opening cysteine and the closing phenylalanine or tryptophan. Expanded clones are given a class, and other clones once, few, many or no size at all.

j_call: TRBJ2-3; v_call: TRBV19; clone_size: -; cdr3_length: 14; cdr3_aa: CASSIGANTDTQYF
j_call: TRBJ1-4; v_call: TRBV18; clone_size: -; cdr3_length: 16; cdr3_aa: CASSPQAWDTDEKLFF
j_call: TRBJ2-7; v_call: TRBV6-1; clone_size: -; cdr3_length: 13; cdr3_aa: CASSVARAYEQYF
j_call: TRBJ2-3; v_call: TRBV6-1; clone_size: -; cdr3_length: 14; cdr3_aa: CASSPAALTDTQYF
j_call: TRBJ1-2; v_call: TRBV30; clone_size: -; cdr3_length: 14; cdr3_aa: CAWSPTGDTYGYTF
j_call: TRBJ2-5; v_call: TRBV6-2/TRBV6-3; clone_size: -; cdr3_length: 14; cdr3_aa: CASSYSGPLWTQYF
j_call: TRBJ1-3; v_call: TRBV7-2; clone_size: once; cdr3_length: 16; cdr3_aa: CASSLKYDRGINTIYF
j_call: TRBJ1-2; v_call: TRBV15; clone_size: few; cdr3_length: 16; cdr3_aa: CATSRDLSGANYGYTF
j_call: TRBJ1-5; v_call: TRBV4-1; clone_size: large; cdr3_length: 15; cdr3_aa: CASSHSGDRRQPQHF
j_call: TRBJ1-2; v_call: TRBV11-3; clone_size: -; cdr3_length: 13; cdr3_aa: CASSAPGNDGYTF
j_call: TRBJ2-7; v_call: TRBV12-3/TRBV12-4; clone_size: -; cdr3_length: 14; cdr3_aa: CASSLSSGRDEQYF
j_call: TRBJ2-3; v_call: TRBV7-2; clone_size: -; cdr3_length: 16; cdr3_aa: CASSSMGLAGGDTQYF
j_call: TRBJ1-5; v_call: TRBV6-2/TRBV6-3; clone_size: -; cdr3_length: 13; cdr3_aa: CASSYSSNQPQHF
j_call: TRBJ2-1; v_call: TRBV7-6; clone_size: -; cdr3_length: 14; cdr3_aa: CASSRREGNNEQFF